The clone carrying this T cell receptor (beta chain) was detected only once. What it recognizes is unknown. The sample comes from a study of shared clonotypes between healthy human individuals. The study's findings and limits: Naive subsets generally had larger estimated richness than memory subsets.

Negatively enriched CD4+ T cells were divided by CD45RA into naive and memory. The CDR3 loop spans 16 amino acids. Germline V lookup: CDR1 MDHEN, CDR2 SYDVKM. V lost 10 bases, J lost 2 bases, and 15 bases stayed unmatched. TCRdb keeps only in-frame clones here, not all; method: immunoSEQ multiplex PCR. The sample holds approximately 530,000 clones; 90% to 97% are singletons and the top ten take roughly 0.06%. Sequencing was performed on naive CD4+ T cells sorted from blood. Noted subset: CD45RA+ positively selected. This chain connects TRBV28 to TRBJ1-1, with TRBD1 matching 8 bases. The clonotype originates from a woman aged 30 to 39 in good health. The CDR3 DNA reads TGTGCCACTGGCATGCTCGGGGACAGGCAAAACACTGAAGCTTTCTTT. Its translation is CATGMLGDRQNTEAFF. The full variable domain, with the rest looked up from reference TRBV28 and TRBJ1-1, is DVKVTQSSRYLVKRTGEKVFLECVQDMDHENMFWYRQDPGLGLRLIYFSYDVKMKEKGDIPEGYSVSREKKERFSLILESASTNQTSMYLCATGMLGDRQNTEAFFGQGTRLTVV.